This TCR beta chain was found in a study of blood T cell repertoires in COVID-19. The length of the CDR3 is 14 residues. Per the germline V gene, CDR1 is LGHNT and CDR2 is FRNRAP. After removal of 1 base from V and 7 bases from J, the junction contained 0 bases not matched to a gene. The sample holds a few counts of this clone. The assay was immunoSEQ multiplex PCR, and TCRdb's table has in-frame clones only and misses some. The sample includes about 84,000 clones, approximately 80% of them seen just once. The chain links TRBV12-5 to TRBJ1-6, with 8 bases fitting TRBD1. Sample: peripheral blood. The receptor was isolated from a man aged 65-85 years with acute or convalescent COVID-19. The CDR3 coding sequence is TGTGCTAGTGGTTTGGGGACAGGGAATTCACCCCTCCACTTT. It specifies CASGLGTGNSPLHF.